What follows are 26 T cell receptor beta chains derived from one specimen sequenced in a study of cytomegalovirus exposure and HLA in healthy donors. 13 Jbeta primers and 60 Vbeta primers were used for the PCR. Here immunoSEQ multiplex PCR was the method, and the copy in TCRdb shows in-frame clones only, minus some. The sample lists over 150,000 clones; about 70% were seen once. The sample consisted of PBMCs. These receptors all come from a man aged 18-30 years in good health and CMV-seronegative.

The rearrangement links TRBV29-1 to TRBJ1-4; 7 bases align to TRBD1. This CDR3 region has 17 residues. Germline V gene sequence: CDR1 SQVTM, CDR2 ANQGSEA. Losses at the gene ends were 7 bases for V and 0 bases for J; bases not matched to a gene: 14. This CDR3 reads CSGLIIGTDATNEKLFF. CDR3 in DNA: TGCAGCGGACTGATTATCGGGACAGATGCAACTAATGAAAAACTGTTTTTT.

V gene TRBV6-5 combines with J gene TRBJ1-3; 8 bases are shared with TRBD1. After removal of 4 bases from V and 1 base from J, the junction contained 3 bases not matched to a gene. CDR3 size: 15 residues. CDR1 is MNHEY and CDR2 is SVGAGI in the germline V gene. The CDR3 here is CASSSDRGSGNTIYF. The CDR3 DNA reads as TGTGCCAGCAGTTCAGACAGGGGTTCTGGAAACACCATATATTTT.

The chain recombines TRBV28 with TRBJ1-1, with 9 nucleotides matching TRBD1. This CDR3 spans 16 amino acids. Trimming at V came to 7 bases and at J to 0 bases, leaving 9 bases not matched to a gene. Germline CDR1 is MDHEN and CDR2 is SYDVKM. The CDR3 coding sequence is TGTGCCAGCACCAGCCCTGACAGGGGGTTGAACACTGAAGCTTTCTTT. This sequence encodes CASTSPDRGLNTEAFF.

The chain combines TRBV7-2 with TRBJ2-3; D is undetermined. The CDR3 length is 13 residues. Germline CDR1 and CDR2: SGHTA and FQGNSA. Trimming pared 4 bases from V and 2 bases from J, leaving 7 bases between. CDR3 bases: TGTGCCAGCAGCTATACAGACACAGATACGCAGTATTTT. This sequence encodes CASSYTDTDTQYF.

This clone has a handful of counts. Its ends do not fully match the called genes, so a read error is possible. V gene TRBV7-9 combines with J gene TRBJ1-3; possibly TRBD1 for D (5 bases). This CDR3 is built from 12 residues. The germline gives CDR1 SEHNR, CDR2 FQNEAQ (reference sequence). The CDR3 spells CASSLEGYGGTF. The CDR3 nucleotides read TGTGCCAGCAGCTTAGAAGGCTATGGCGGGACCTTT. The whole variable domain, filled in from reference TRBV7-9 and TRBJ1-3, reads DTGVSQNPRHKITKRGQNVTFRCDPISEHNRLYWYRQTLGQGPEFLTYFQNEAQLEKSRLLSDRFSAERPKGSFSTLEIQRTEQGDSAMYLCASSLEGYGGTFGEGSWLTVV.

This clone occurred once. J is TRBJ2-1 and V is TRBV25-1; D may be TRBD2 (7 bases). V was shortened by 1 base and J by 4 bases, with 14 bases between the two germline ends. CDR3 length: 16 amino acids. The germline V gene encodes CDR1 MGHDK and CDR2 SYGVNS. The CDR3 sequence: CASSELEGGGYNEQFF. CDR3 DNA sequence: TGTGCCAGCAGTGAATTAGAGGGGGGGGGTTACAATGAGCAGTTCTTC.

V gene TRBV6-1 combines with J gene TRBJ2-1; TRBD2 might be the D (5 bases). V was shortened by 1 base and J by 2 bases, with 15 bases between the two germline ends. Germline V lookup: CDR1 MNHNS, CDR2 SASEGT. The CDR3 has 17 residues. CDR3 coding DNA: TGTGCCAGCAGTGAAGGCGAGGGCGGATATACCTACAATGAGCAGTTCTTC. Translated, it gives CASSEGEGGYTYNEQFF.

V usage is TRBV7-8 and J usage is TRBJ1-1; no reliable D call. Germline V gene lookup returns CDR1 SGHVS and CDR2 FQNEAQ. The V gene lost 5 bases and the J gene lost 0 bases, with 10 bases spanning the gap. This CDR3 is built from 14 residues. CDR3 amino acids: CASSPVSVNTEAFF. CDR3 sequence (DNA): TGTGCCAGCAGCCCTGTCTCGGTGAACACTGAAGCTTTCTTT.

The gene calls are TRBV6-1 and TRBJ1-5; D remains unclear. This CDR3 has 14 residues. V was cut by 6 bases and J by 2 bases, with 11 bases left in between. Germline V lookup: CDR1 MNHNS, CDR2 SASEGT. The CDR3 DNA sequence: TGTGCCAGCAGCTTAGACGCGGGCAATCAGCCCCAGCATTTT. Its translation is CASSLDAGNQPQHF.

This chain connects TRBV7-2 to TRBJ2-3, with D possibly matching TRBD2 (6 bases). CDR1 is SGHTA and CDR2 is FQGNSA in the germline V gene. Trimming stripped 2 bases from V and 3 bases from J, with 15 bases between. This CDR3 is built from 16 residues. Here the CDR3 reads CASSLRLGGGTDTQYF. CDR3 sequence (DNA): TGTGCCAGCAGCTTAAGGTTGGGGGGTGGTACAGATACGCAGTATTTT.

The chain is built from TRBV28 and TRBJ1-5; unclear D gene. Trimming removed 8 bases from V and 0 bases from J, with 8 bases in between. Germline CDR1 and CDR2: MDHEN and SYDVKM. The CDR3 sequence is 13 residues long. The CDR3 spells CASGPYSNQPQHF. Written as DNA, the CDR3 is TGTGCCAGCGGCCCTTATAGCAATCAGCCCCAGCATTTT.

The chain joins TRBV5-1 to TRBJ1-1; D remains ambiguous. The CDR3 totals 14 residues. With 4 bases removed from V and 5 bases from J, the gap between germline ends came to 15 bases. Germline V lookup: CDR1 SGHRS, CDR2 YFSETQ. This chain's CDR3 is CASSKDSPRTEAFF. The CDR3 nucleotides read TGCGCCAGCAGCAAAGACTCCCCGCGGACTGAAGCTTTCTTT.

The chain is built from TRBV5-1 and TRBJ2-2, with D hard to call. The CDR3 runs 13 residues. Per the germline V gene, CDR1 is SGHRS and CDR2 is YFSETQ. The V gene lost 0 bases and the J gene lost 3 bases, with 3 bases spanning the gap. The CDR3 DNA reads TGCGCCAGCAGCTTGGCCGACACCGGGGAGCTGTTTTTT. This codes for CASSLADTGELFF.

About this clone: The junction and the germline gene differ at one end; a read error may be behind it. This chain joins TRBV6-5 and TRBJ2-4; 9 nucleotides line up with TRBD1. The CDR3 covers 14 residues. Per germline, CDR1 MNHEY and CDR2 SVGAGI. The CDR3 sequence is CASSSTGGLNSQYF. The CDR3 coding sequence is TGTGCCAGCAGCTCCACAGGGGGCTTAAACAGTCAGTACTTC.

The chain employs TRBV4-1 and TRBJ1-1; D remains unclear. Germline assignment: CDR1 MGHRA and CDR2 YSYEKL. Deletions cut 0 bases from V and 1 base from J, with 12 bases between. The CDR3 covers 16 residues. The CDR3 reads CASSQELGQENTEAFF. The CDR3 DNA reads TGCGCCAGCAGCCAAGAACTTGGGCAGGAGAACACTGAAGCTTTCTTT.

Of note for this clone: Other DNA sequences of this sample code for an identical CDR3. V usage is TRBV28 and J usage is TRBJ1-4, with 9 bases lining up with TRBD1. V gave up 5 bases and J gave up 6 bases; unmatched junction bases: 10. The CDR3 runs to 16 residues. Germline V gene sequence: CDR1 MDHEN, CDR2 SYDVKM. CDR3 DNA sequence: TGTGCCAGCAGTAGCCTGCGGGGACAGGGAGATGAAAAACTGTTTTTT. Translation gives CASSSLRGQGDEKLFF.

This clone was seen once. The gene calls are TRBV9 and TRBJ1-2, with 9 bases aligning to TRBD1. The germline gives CDR1 SGDLS, CDR2 YYNGEE. The ends lost 2 bases at V and 4 bases at J; junction bases unmatched: 6. The CDR3 is 15 amino acids. The CDR3 region has the DNA TGTGCCAGCAGCGTGGAGGGACAGGGCCTCTATGGCTACACCTTC. Amino acids: CASSVEGQGLYGYTF.

The chain combines TRBV7-9 with TRBJ1-2; possibly TRBD1 for D (6 bases). Germline loops: CDR1 SEHNR, CDR2 FQNEAQ (reference sequence). This CDR3 is built from 13 residues. V lost 3 bases and J lost 9, with 14 bases in between. CDR3 sequence: CASSFPDRSSYTF. CDR3 in DNA: TGTGCCAGCAGCTTCCCTGACAGGTCTAGCTACACCTTC.

Turning to this clone: The germline gene is not matched at one end of the junction; a read error may be the cause. The chain uses TRBV6-4 and TRBJ2-6; TRBD2 aligns across 12 bases. This CDR3 comprises 17 residues. Germline CDR1 and CDR2: MRHNA and SNTAGT. The CDR3 spells CASRASGGADGANGLTF. The CDR3 DNA is TGTGCCAGCAGAGCTAGCGGGGGGGCGGATGGGGCCAACGGCCTGACTTTC.

The chain carries TRBV2 and TRBJ2-5; 8 bases map to TRBD1. Germline assignment: CDR1 SNHLY and CDR2 FYNNEI. This CDR3 comprises 14 residues. J gave up 2 bases and V 6 bases, and 5 bases lay outside the gene matches. The CDR3 sequence is CASRGDRGQETQYF. DNA for the CDR3: TGTGCCAGCAGGGGTGACAGGGGACAAGAGACCCAGTACTTC.

This clone was detected only once. The rearrangement links TRBV2 to TRBJ2-3; tentative D call: TRBD2 (6 bases). Trimming stripped 6 bases from V and 0 bases from J, with 13 bases between. This CDR3 comprises 15 residues. Germline CDR1 SNHLY, CDR2 FYNNEI. For the CDR3, the DNA is TGTGCCAGCAGCCCGGGACTGTTTAGCACAGATACGCAGTATTTT. This gives the protein CASSPGLFSTDTQYF. Filled out from reference TRBV2 and TRBJ2-3, the complete variable domain reads EPEVTQTPSHQVTQMGQEVILRCVPISNHLYFYWYRQILGQKVEFLVSFYNNEISEKSEIFDDQFSVERPDGSNFTLKIRSTKLEDSAMYFCASSPGLFSTDTQYFGPGTRLTVL.

A few counts support this clone. This chain links TRBV13 with TRBJ2-1; the match to TRBD2 covers 8 bases. Trimming removed 4 bases from V and 0 bases from J; junction bases left unmatched: 20. The CDR3 length is 21 residues. CDR1 is PRHDT, CDR2 FYEKMQ, per germline (reference sequence). This chain's CDR3 is CASSSYPTLAGGGSSYNEQFF. The CDR3 DNA reads as TGTGCCAGCAGCTCCTACCCGACCCTAGCCGGGGGGGGGAGCTCCTACAATGAGCAGTTCTTC. Full variable domain (outside the CDR3, taken from reference TRBV13 and TRBJ2-1): AAGVIQSPRHLIKEKRETATLKCYPIPRHDTVYWYQQGPGQDPQFLISFYEKMQSDKGSIPDRFSAQQFSDYHSELNMSSLELGDSALYFCASSSYPTLAGGGSSYNEQFFGPGTRLTVL.

In this sample, this clone turned up a few times. The chain uses TRBV10-1 and TRBJ2-2; 8 bases fit TRBD1. From germline, CDR1 is WNHNN and CDR2 SYGVQD (reference sequence). J gave up 2 bases and V 5 bases, and 1 base lay outside the gene matches. This CDR3 region has 14 residues. The CDR3 region has the DNA TGCGCCAGCAGTACAGGGGGTAACACCGGGGAGCTGTTTTTT. Translated: CASSTGGNTGELFF.

The chain couples TRBV30 to TRBJ2-1, with D perhaps matching TRBD2 (5 bases). Between the trimmed V and J ends, which lost 3 bases and 7 bases, there was a span of 16 bases. Germline loops: CDR1 GTSNPN, CDR2 SVGIG (reference sequence). The CDR3 sequence is 14 residues long. The CDR3 region is CAWRVGSLTNEQFF. CDR3 coding DNA: TGTGCCTGGAGGGTAGGGAGCCTGACTAATGAGCAGTTCTTC.

This chain uses TRBV27 with TRBJ2-6, with TRBD1 identical over 10 bases. The V gene's germline CDR1 is MNHEY and CDR2 SMNVEV (reference sequence). The CDR3 is made up of 19 amino acids. V was pared by 5 bases and J by 8 bases, with 18 bases of the junction left unmatched. The CDR3 region is CASSERTGQGMYGSNVLTF. CDR3 DNA: TGTGCCAGCAGTGAACGTACGGGACAGGGGATGTACGGCTCCAACGTCCTGACTTTC.

The CDR3: CASSMSINSPLHF. For the CDR3, the DNA is TGTGCCAGTAGTATGAGTATCAATTCACCCCTCCACTTT. The chain has TRBV19 and TRBJ1-6; D is ambiguous. The CDR3 runs to 13 residues. Germline V gene sequence: CDR1 LNHDA, CDR2 SQIVND (reference sequence). V was shortened by 3 bases and J by 7 bases, with 7 bases between the two germline ends.